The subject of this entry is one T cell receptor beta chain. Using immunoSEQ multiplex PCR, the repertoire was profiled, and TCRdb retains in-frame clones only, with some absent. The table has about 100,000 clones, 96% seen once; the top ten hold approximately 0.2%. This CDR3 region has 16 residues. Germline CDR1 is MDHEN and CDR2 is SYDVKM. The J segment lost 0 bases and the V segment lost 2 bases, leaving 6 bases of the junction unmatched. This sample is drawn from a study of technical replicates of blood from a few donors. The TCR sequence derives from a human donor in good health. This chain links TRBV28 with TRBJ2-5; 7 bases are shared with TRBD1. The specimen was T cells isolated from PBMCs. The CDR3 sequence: CASSLTGVTDQETQYF. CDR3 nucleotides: TGTGCCAGCAGTTTAACAGGGGTAACGGACCAAGAGACCCAGTACTTC.